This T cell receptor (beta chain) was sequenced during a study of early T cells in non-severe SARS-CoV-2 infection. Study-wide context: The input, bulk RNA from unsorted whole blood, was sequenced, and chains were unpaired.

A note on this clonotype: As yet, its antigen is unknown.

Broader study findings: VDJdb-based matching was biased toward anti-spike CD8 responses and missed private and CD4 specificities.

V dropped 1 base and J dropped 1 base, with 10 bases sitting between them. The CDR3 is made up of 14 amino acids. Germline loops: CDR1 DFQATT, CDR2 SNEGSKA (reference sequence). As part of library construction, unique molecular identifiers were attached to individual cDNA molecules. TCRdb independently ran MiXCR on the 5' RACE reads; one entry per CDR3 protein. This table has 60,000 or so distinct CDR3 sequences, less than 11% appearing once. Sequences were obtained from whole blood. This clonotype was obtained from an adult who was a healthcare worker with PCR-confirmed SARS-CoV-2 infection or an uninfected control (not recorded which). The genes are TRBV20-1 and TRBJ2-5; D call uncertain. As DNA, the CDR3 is TGCAGTGCTAGAGTAGTAGGAACCCAAGAGACCCAGTACTTC. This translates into CSARVVGTQETQYF.